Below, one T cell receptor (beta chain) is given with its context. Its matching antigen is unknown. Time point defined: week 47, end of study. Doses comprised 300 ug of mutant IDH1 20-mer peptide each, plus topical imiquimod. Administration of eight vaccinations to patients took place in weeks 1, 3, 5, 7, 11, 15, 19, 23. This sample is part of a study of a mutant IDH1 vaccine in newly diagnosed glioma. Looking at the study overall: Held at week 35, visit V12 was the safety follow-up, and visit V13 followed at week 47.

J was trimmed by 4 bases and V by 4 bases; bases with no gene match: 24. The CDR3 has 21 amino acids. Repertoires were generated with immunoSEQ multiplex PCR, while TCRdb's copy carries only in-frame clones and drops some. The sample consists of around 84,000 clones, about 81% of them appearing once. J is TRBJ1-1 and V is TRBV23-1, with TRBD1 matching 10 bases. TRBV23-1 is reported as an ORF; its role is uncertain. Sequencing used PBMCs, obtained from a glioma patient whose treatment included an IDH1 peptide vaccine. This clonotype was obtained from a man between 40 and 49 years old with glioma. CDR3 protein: CASSLGGWCRDRGPGVTEAFF. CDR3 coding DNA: TGCGCCAGCAGTCTTGGGGGATGGTGCCGTGACAGGGGGCCCGGGGTCACTGAAGCTTTCTTT.